Shown below are 23 T cell receptor beta chains from a single sample sequenced in a study of technical replicates of blood from a few donors. Method: immunoSEQ multiplex PCR; TCRdb's copy keeps in-frame clones and lacks some. The table shows about 74,000 clones, with 85% to 95% occurring only once. Material for sequencing was T cells isolated from PBMCs. These receptors all stem from a human donor in good health.

The chain is built from TRBV6-5 and TRBJ1-2; no clear D gene. The CDR3 contains 13 residues. Trimming took off 0 bases at V and 7 bases at J, with 9 bases between the two ends. CDR1 and CDR2 from the germline V gene are MNHEY and SVGAGI. As DNA, the CDR3 is TGTGCCAGCAGTTACTCGATAACTGGTGGCTACACCTTC. Translation gives CASSYSITGGYTF.

The gene calls are TRBV4-1 and TRBJ2-1; TRBD1 might be the D (5 bases). The CDR3 length is 13 residues. V lost 6 bases to trimming and J lost 5 bases, with 11 bases between them. The germline gives CDR1 MGHRA, CDR2 YSYEKL. The CDR3 sequence: CASSWRQNNEQFF. CDR3 bases: TGCGCCAGCAGTTGGCGACAGAACAATGAGCAGTTCTTC.

For the CDR3, the DNA is TGCGCCAGCAGCCAGGGACAGGTTGAAGGTGAGCAGTTCTTC. It encodes CASSQGQVEGEQFF. The rearrangement joins TRBV5-1 to TRBJ2-1; TRBD1 agrees at 8 bases. Trimming took 4 bases from V and 9 from J; bases not matched to a gene: 9. CDR1 and CDR2 from the germline V gene are SGHRS and YFSETQ. The CDR3 is 14 amino acids.

The chain joins TRBV30 to TRBJ1-1; D remains ambiguous. CDR3 length: 16 amino acids. Trimming cost V 2 bases and J 5 bases, with 21 bases left between them. Germline CDR1 GTSNPN, CDR2 SVGIG (reference sequence). CDR3 residues: CAWSLKGRGDGTEAFF. CDR3 DNA: TGTGCCTGGAGTTTAAAAGGGAGAGGTGATGGGACTGAAGCTTTCTTT.

The V and J genes are TRBV7-9 and TRBJ1-2, with D unresolved. Looked up from germline, CDR1 is SEHNR and CDR2 is FQNEAQ (reference sequence). This CDR3 contains 14 residues. Deletions cut 1 base from V and 1 base from J, with 7 bases between. CDR3 sequence (DNA): TGTGCCAGCAGCTTAGGTCCCAGTAACTATGGCTACACCTTC. Translated: CASSLGPSNYGYTF.

The chain carries TRBV2 and TRBJ2-7; D may be TRBD2 (6 bases). The V gene's germline CDR1 is SNHLY and CDR2 FYNNEI. This CDR3 region has 17 residues. V was clipped by 4 bases and J by 7 bases, with 26 bases between them. CDR3 region: CASSGDGLTRLAGEQYF. DNA for the CDR3: TGTGCCAGCAGTGGGGACGGACTAACACGCTTAGCCGGGGAGCAGTACTTC.

The chain joins TRBV7-9 to TRBJ2-7, with unresolved D. This CDR3 comprises 14 residues. Between the trimmed V and J ends, which lost 1 base and 7 bases, there was a span of 14 bases. In germline, CDR1 is SEHNR, CDR2 FQNEAQ (reference sequence). The CDR3 DNA follows: TGTGCCAGCAGCTTAGGAACGTATTCCGGTGAGCAGTACTTC. This codes for CASSLGTYSGEQYF.

CDR3 in amino acids: CASSVGTSSANEQFF. The CDR3 DNA sequence: TGTGCCAGCAGCGTAGGGACTAGTTCGGCCAATGAGCAGTTCTTC. The V call is TRBV9, the J call TRBJ2-1, with 7 bases aligning to TRBD2. There are 15 residues in the CDR3. CDR1 SGDLS and CDR2 YYNGEE come from the germline V gene. J gave up 6 bases and V 0 bases, and 6 bases lay outside the gene matches.

The chain employs TRBV19 and TRBJ1-4; 7 positions agree with TRBD1. Germline CDR1 and CDR2: LNHDA and SQIVND (reference sequence). J was trimmed by 7 bases and V by 2 bases; bases with no gene match: 10. The CDR3 contains 16 residues. CDR3: CASSIRDSRASEKLFF. As DNA, the CDR3 is TGTGCCAGTAGTATACGGGACAGTCGGGCAAGTGAAAAACTGTTTTTT.

The rearrangement uses TRBV28 and TRBJ1-2, with 10 bases matching TRBD1. Germline assignment: CDR1 MDHEN and CDR2 SYDVKM. The V and J ends lost 5 bases and 6 bases, in that order; junction bases with no gene match: 6. There are 14 residues in the CDR3. This CDR3 reads CASSVGTGVHGYTF. In nucleotides, the CDR3 is TGTGCCAGCAGTGTTGGGACAGGGGTCCATGGCTACACCTTC.

The V call is TRBV7-2, the J call TRBJ2-7, with a tentative D call TRBD1 (5 bases). Trimming removed 3 bases from V and 5 bases from J, with 14 bases in between. The CDR3 sequence is 14 residues long. Per germline, CDR1 SGHTA and CDR2 FQGNSA. This chain's CDR3 is CASSFQDTFDEQYF. The DNA of the CDR3 is TGTGCCAGCAGCTTCCAGGACACGTTCGACGAGCAGTACTTC.

The chain couples TRBV5-6 to TRBJ2-7; D might be TRBD2 (6 bases). Germline CDR1 SGHDT, CDR2 YYEEEE. V was trimmed by 2 bases and J by 7 bases, leaving 10 bases between them. The length of the CDR3 is 12 residues. The CDR3 sequence: CASSFSGREQYF. The CDR3 bases are TGTGCCAGCAGCTTTAGTGGGAGGGAGCAGTACTTC.

The CDR3 loop is CASSQAVFGGPGGETQYF. The CDR3 region has the DNA TGCGCCAGCAGCCAAGCTGTGTTCGGGGGGCCCGGGGGTGAGACCCAGTACTTC. The chain combines TRBV4-1 with TRBJ2-5; D is possibly TRBD2 (7 bases). CDR1 is MGHRA and CDR2 is YSYEKL in the germline V gene. Trimming removed 1 base at V and 5 bases at J, with 23 bases between. CDR3 length: 18 amino acids.

In this sample, this clone turned up once. The chain employs TRBV2 and TRBJ1-5; 7 nucleotides agree with TRBD1. The junction had 12 bases not matched to a gene; V was cut back by 1 base and J by 0 bases. Germline-derived CDR1 and CDR2 are SNHLY and FYNNEI. There are 19 residues in the CDR3. The CDR3 loop reads CASSEDAGTVLNSNQPQHF. The CDR3 DNA reads as TGTGCCAGCAGTGAAGATGCCGGGACAGTACTTAATAGCAATCAGCCCCAGCATTTT.

The chain has TRBV15 and TRBJ2-7, with TRBD2 matching over 7 bases. Trimming took 4 bases from V and 2 from J; bases not matched to a gene: 11. CDR1 and CDR2 (germline): LNHNV, YYDKDF (reference sequence). The CDR3 is made up of 16 amino acids. The CDR3 DNA reads as TGTGCCACCAGCACCTCCGGTGGCGGGAGAACCTACGAGCAGTACTTC. Translation: CATSTSGGGRTYEQYF.

This chain links TRBV9 with TRBJ2-7; TRBD2 is a possible D gene (6 bases). V lost 4 bases to trimming and J lost 0 bases, with 14 bases between them. Looked up from germline, CDR1 is SGDLS and CDR2 is YYNGEE. The CDR3 extends over 15 amino acids. The CDR3 nucleotides read TGTGCCAGCAGCTTTAGCGGATCGAGCTCCTACGAGCAGTACTTC. It is translated as CASSFSGSSSYEQYF.

This chain uses TRBV11-2 with TRBJ1-1; D is unresolved. V lost 0 bases to trimming and J lost 8 bases, with 7 bases between them. The CDR3 extends over 12 amino acids. Germline V gene sequence: CDR1 SGHAT, CDR2 FQNNGV. The CDR3 DNA follows: TGTGCCAGCAGCTTAGATTACTCGGAAGCTTTCTTT. Translated, it gives CASSLDYSEAFF.

This sequence joins TRBV6-4 and TRBJ2-7, with 12 bases matching TRBD2. This CDR3 contains 15 residues. Germline-derived CDR1 and CDR2 are MRHNA and SNTAGT. V trimming: 4 bases; J trimming: 3 bases; junction bases outside the gene matches: 4. The CDR3 here is CASSAPTSGSYEQYF. The CDR3 DNA reads TGTGCCAGCAGTGCCCCGACTAGCGGGAGCTACGAGCAGTACTTC.

This chain links TRBV19 with TRBJ2-7; 7 bases match TRBD2. Germline CDR1 is LNHDA and CDR2 is SQIVND (reference sequence). This CDR3 is 13 amino acids long. V gave up 5 bases and J gave up 5 bases; unmatched junction bases: 6. The CDR3 region is CASSSRGRDEQYF. In DNA, the CDR3 is TGTGCCAGTAGTTCCCGAGGGAGGGACGAGCAGTACTTC. Full variable domain (rest looked up from reference TRBV19 and TRBJ2-7): DGGITQSPKYLFRKEGQNVTLSCEQNLNHDAMYWYRQDPGQGLRLIYYSQIVNDFQKGDIAEGYSVSREKKESFPLTVTSAQKNPTAFYLCASSSRGRDEQYFGPGTRLTVT.

The chain carries TRBV11-2 and TRBJ2-7; no reliable D call. Trimming removed 1 base from V and 3 bases from J, with 10 bases in between. CDR3 length: 14 residues. Looked up from germline, CDR1 is SGHAT and CDR2 is FQNNGV. CDR3 sequence: CASSLGSPSYEQYF. Here the CDR3 DNA reads TGTGCCAGCAGCTTAGGGTCCCCCAGCTACGAGCAGTACTTC.

The chain uses TRBV6-1 and TRBJ2-7; 7 bases fit TRBD1. In germline, CDR1 is MNHNS, CDR2 SASEGT. With V trimmed by 7 bases and J by 3 bases, 6 bases remained unmatched. The CDR3 is made up of 13 amino acids. CDR3 in amino acids: CASNWDSHYEQYF. The CDR3 DNA reads as TGTGCCAGCAACTGGGACAGCCACTACGAGCAGTACTTC.

This chain joins TRBV15 and TRBJ1-5; perhaps TRBD1 as D (5 bases). There are 16 residues in the CDR3. Germline assignment: CDR1 LNHNV and CDR2 YYDKDF (reference sequence). V was pared by 2 bases and J by 3 bases, with 14 bases between. The CDR3 nucleotides read TGTGCCACCAGCAGACCACTTGGGGGGGTCAATCAGCCCCAGCATTTT. Amino acids: CATSRPLGGVNQPQHF.

The chain combines TRBV10-2 with TRBJ2-7; 11 nucleotides agree with TRBD2. J was trimmed by 5 bases and V by 4 bases; bases with no gene match: 7. This CDR3 spans 15 amino acids. Germline CDR1 reads WSHSY; CDR2 reads SAAADI. The CDR3, as DNA: TGCGCCAGCAGTGGGTTTAGCGGGGGGGCCGACGAGCAGTACTTC. It is translated as CASSGFSGGADEQYF.